Described below is a single T cell receptor beta chain sequence and its context. CDR3 length equals 13 residues. Germline lookup yields CDR1 LNHDA and CDR2 SQIVND (reference sequence). The V gene lost 2 bases and the J gene lost 5 bases, with 9 bases spanning the gap. These data belong to a study of cytomegalovirus exposure and HLA in healthy donors. PCR used 60 Vbeta primers and 13 Jbeta primers. Only in-frame clones appear in the TCRdb table, and some are missing; sequencing was by immunoSEQ multiplex PCR. The sample includes about 120,000 clones, less than 85% of them seen just once. V and J are TRBV19 and TRBJ2-5; no clear D. This TCR derives from a male donor in good health and CMV-seronegative. Sequencing was done on a sample of PBMCs. The CDR3 nucleotides read TGTGCCAGTAGTATAATAGAATGGGAGACCCAGTACTTC. This sequence encodes CASSIIEWETQYF.